This TCR beta chain stems from a study of blood T cell repertoires in COVID-19. Overall study: The United States, Italy and Spain supplied acute and convalescent COVID-19 samples. Sources were T cells, B-cell-depleted T cells, or PBMCs; the material itself was cDNA or gDNA.

This CDR3 region has 16 residues. Losses at the gene ends were 5 bases for V and 4 bases for J; bases not matched to a gene: 14. Germline-derived CDR1 and CDR2 are KGHSH and LQKENI. In the authors' workflow: Reference gene primer amplification gave nucleated cell count estimates. This table comes from immunoSEQ multiplex PCR, and its TCRdb copy is limited to in-frame clones, with some not included. V, J and clone size reflect that table, while D and trimming were determined from the DNA. This sample has tens of thousands of clones, with roughly 84% found just once. The sample was peripheral blood. The sequence came from a man in his forties or fifties with acute or convalescent COVID-19. This chain connects TRBV18 to TRBJ2-7, with 7 bases matching TRBD1. The CDR3, as DNA: TGTGCCAGCTCAGCACAGGGACAGTTGATAGGGTACGAGCAGTACTTC. Amino acid sequence: CASSAQGQLIGYEQYF.